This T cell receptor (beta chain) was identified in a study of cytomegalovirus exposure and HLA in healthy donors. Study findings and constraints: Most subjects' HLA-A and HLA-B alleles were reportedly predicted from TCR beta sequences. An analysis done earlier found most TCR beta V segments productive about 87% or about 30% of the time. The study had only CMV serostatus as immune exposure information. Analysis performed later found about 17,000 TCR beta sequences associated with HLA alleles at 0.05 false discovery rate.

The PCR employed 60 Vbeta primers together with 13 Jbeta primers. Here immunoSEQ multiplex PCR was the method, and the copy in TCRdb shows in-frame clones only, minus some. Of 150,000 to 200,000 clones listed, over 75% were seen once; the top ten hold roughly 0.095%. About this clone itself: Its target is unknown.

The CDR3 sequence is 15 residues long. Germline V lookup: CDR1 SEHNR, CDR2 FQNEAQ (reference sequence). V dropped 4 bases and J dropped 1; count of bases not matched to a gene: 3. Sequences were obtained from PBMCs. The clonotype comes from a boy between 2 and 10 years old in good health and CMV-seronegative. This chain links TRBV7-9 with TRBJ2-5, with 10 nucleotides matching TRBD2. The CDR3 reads CASSYGLAAQETQYF. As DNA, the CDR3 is TGTGCCAGCAGCTACGGACTAGCGGCCCAAGAGACCCAGTACTTC.